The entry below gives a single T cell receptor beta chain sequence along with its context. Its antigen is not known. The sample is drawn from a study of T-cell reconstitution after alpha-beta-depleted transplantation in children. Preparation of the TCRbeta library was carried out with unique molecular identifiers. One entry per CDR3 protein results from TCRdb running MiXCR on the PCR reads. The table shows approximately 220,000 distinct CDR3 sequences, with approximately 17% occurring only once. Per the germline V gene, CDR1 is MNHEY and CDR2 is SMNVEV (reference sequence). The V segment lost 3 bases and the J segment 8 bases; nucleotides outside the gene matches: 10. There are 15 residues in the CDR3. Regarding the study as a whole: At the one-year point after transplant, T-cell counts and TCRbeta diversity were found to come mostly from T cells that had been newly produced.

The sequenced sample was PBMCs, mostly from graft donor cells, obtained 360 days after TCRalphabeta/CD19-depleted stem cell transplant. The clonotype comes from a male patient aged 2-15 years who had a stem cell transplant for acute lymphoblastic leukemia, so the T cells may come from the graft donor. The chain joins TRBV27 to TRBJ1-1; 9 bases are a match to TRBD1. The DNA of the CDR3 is TGTGCCAGCAGTTTTATAGCGCACAGGGGGCGGGAAGCTTTCTTT. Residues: CASSFIAHRGREAFF.